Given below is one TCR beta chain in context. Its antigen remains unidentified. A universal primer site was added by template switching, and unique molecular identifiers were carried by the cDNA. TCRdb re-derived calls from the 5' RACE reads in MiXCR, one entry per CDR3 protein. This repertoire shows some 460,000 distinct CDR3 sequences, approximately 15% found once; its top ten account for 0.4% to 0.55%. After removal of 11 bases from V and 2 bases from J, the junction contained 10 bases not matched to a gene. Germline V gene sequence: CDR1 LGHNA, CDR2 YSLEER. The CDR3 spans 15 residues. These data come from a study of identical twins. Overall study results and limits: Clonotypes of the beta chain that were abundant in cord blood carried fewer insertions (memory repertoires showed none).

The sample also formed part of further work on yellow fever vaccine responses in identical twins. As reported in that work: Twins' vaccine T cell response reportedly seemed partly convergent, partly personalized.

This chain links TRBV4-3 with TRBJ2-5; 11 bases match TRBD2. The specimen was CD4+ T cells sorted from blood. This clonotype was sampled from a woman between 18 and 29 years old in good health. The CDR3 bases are TGCGCCGGGGGCGGGACTAGCGGAGATCAAGAGACCCAGTACTTC. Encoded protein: CAGGGTSGDQETQYF.